The rows below give T cell receptor beta chains drawn from one sample of a study of CD8+CD57+ T cells in acquired aplastic anemia. MiXCR, applied by TCRdb to the reads, yields one record per CDR3 protein. Of 200,000 or so distinct CDR3 sequences listed, over 40% are singletons. Input material: sorted CD4+, CD8+, or CD8+CD57+ T cells (not recorded which) from PBMCs. These receptors all come from a human donor with aplastic anemia. Each CDR3 is given with its conserved first and last residue. Each record gives: J gene, V gene, CDR3 protein.

TRBJ2-7 | TRBV5-1 | CASSLKAGGGYEQYF
TRBJ2-3 | TRBV20-1 | CSARPPTRRATTDTQYF
TRBJ2-7 | TRBV19 | CASSQQGRHEQYF
TRBJ2-1 | TRBV2 | CASRAGGYNEQFF
TRBJ1-4 | TRBV11-2 | CANSPTGSTDEKLFF
TRBJ1-4 | TRBV25-1 | CASSPPDRETNEKLFF
TRBJ1-1 | TRBV3-1 | CASSHTGKNTEAFF
TRBJ1-1 | TRBV9 | CASSVGQHNTEAFF
TRBJ1-1 | TRBV6-1 | CANSEARLRAEAFF
TRBJ2-7 | TRBV7-9 | CASSLGGPRPEQYF
TRBJ2-5 | TRBV6-1 | CASSPTGRETQYF
TRBJ2-1 | TRBV5-8 | CASSLGSNNEQFF
TRBJ2-7 | TRBV7-6 | CASSLDDRATYEQYF
TRBJ2-3 | TRBV5-4 | CASSLGGEGQYF
TRBJ2-7 | TRBV24-1 | CATADRGHEQYF
TRBJ2-2 | TRBV10-1 | CASSESTVAGAANTGELFF
TRBJ2-7 | TRBV5-8 | CASSLVVGAAYEQYF
TRBJ2-1 | TRBV2 | CASSEVSGGANEQFF
TRBJ2-3 | TRBV10-2 | CASSRGVASTDTQYF
TRBJ2-7 | TRBV10-3 | CAIRPGLAGSEYF
TRBJ1-2 | TRBV3-1 | CASSQDQGYYGYTF
TRBJ2-7 | TRBV5-1 | CASSPGLAGVAYEQYF
TRBJ2-7 | TRBV18 | CASSPDGPESYEQYF
TRBJ1-2 | TRBV12-3/TRBV12-4 | CASSLGASRHGYTF
TRBJ1-5 | TRBV10-1 | CVSLSPRGEQPQHF
TRBJ2-5 | TRBV7-2 | CASSLALGINQPQYF